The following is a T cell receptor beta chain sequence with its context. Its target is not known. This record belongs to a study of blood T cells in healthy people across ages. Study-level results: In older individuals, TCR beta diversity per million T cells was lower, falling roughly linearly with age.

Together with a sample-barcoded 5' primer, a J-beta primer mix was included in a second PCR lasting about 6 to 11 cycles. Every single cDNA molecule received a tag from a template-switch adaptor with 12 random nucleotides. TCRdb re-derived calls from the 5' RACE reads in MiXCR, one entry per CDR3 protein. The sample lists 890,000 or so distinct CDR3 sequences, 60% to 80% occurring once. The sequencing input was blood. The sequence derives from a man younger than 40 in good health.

The CDR3 sequence: CAVKGSSSGANVLTF. The CDR3 nucleotides read TGTGCCGTAAAAGGATCGAGCTCTGGGGCCAACGTCCTGACTTTC. The chain links TRBV28 to TRBJ2-6; D unresolved. V lost 11 bases and J lost 0, with 14 bases in between. The length of the CDR3 is 15 residues. Germline V gene data show CDR1 as MDHEN and CDR2 as SYDVKM.